This is a list of T cell receptor beta chains from one sample in a study of cytomegalovirus exposure and HLA in healthy donors. Repertoires were generated with immunoSEQ multiplex PCR, while TCRdb's copy carries only in-frame clones and drops some. In total, the table holds 45,000 to 55,000 clones. The sample comprised PBMCs. Receptors originate from a woman aged 50 to 65 in good health and CMV-seropositive. Each CDR3 is given with its conserved first and last residue. D genes are given only for firm matches. Only some rows state a clone size, as once, few, many or a class for expanded clones.

>TRBV4-1|TRBD2|TRBJ2-1|.
CANSQEASGRSSDNEQFF
TGCGCCAACAGCCAAGAGGCTAGCGGGAGGAGCTCCGACAATGAGCAGTTCTTC
>TRBV7-9|TRBD1|TRBJ1-6|.
CASSLTGGSSPLHF
TGTGCCAGCAGCTTGACAGGGGGCAGTTCACCCCTCCACTTT
>TRBV6-1|TRBD2|TRBJ2-1|.
CASSGLAGGHNEQFF
TGTGCCAGCAGTGGACTAGCGGGAGGTCACAATGAGCAGTTCTTC
>TRBV5-1|TRBD1|TRBJ1-6|.
CASSSDRELSYNSPIHF
TGCGCCAGCAGCTCTGACAGGGAACTATCCTATAATTCACCCATCCACTTT
>TRBV7-3|.|TRBJ2-5|.
CASSWGGGSETQYF
TGTGCCAGCAGCTGGGGAGGGGGATCGGAGACCCAGTACTTC
>TRBV4-1|TRBD1|TRBJ2-2|.
CASSPTTGKGNTGELFF
TGCGCCAGCAGCCCGACGACAGGGAAGGGGAACACCGGGGAGCTGTTTTTT
>TRBV11-2|.|TRBJ2-3|.
CASSRTRVGDTQYF
TGTGCCAGCAGCCGAACTAGAGTGGGGGATACGCAGTATTTT
>TRBV18|.|TRBJ2-7|.
CASSPSLNYEQYF
TGTGCCAGCTCCCCGTCCTTAAACTACGAGCAGTACTTC
>TRBV11-2|TRBD2|TRBJ2-5|.
CASSPAGLAGVETQYF
TGTGCCAGCAGCCCCGCGGGACTAGCGGGAGTGGAGACCCAGTACTTC
>TRBV10-2|.|TRBJ2-5|.
CASRYSGEETQYF
TGCGCCAGCCGCTACAGCGGAGAAGAGACCCAGTACTTC
>TRBV30|.|TRBJ2-6|.
CAWTGGAAGANVLTF
TGTGCCTGGACAGGCGGGGCGGCTGGGGCCAACGTCCTGACTTTC
>TRBV5-1|.|TRBJ2-5|.
CASSLGLTALQETQYF
TGCGCCAGCAGCTTGGGCCTGACAGCTCTCCAAGAGACCCAGTACTTC
>TRBV4-2|.|TRBJ2-7|.
CASSQAGLLIEQYF
TGTGCCAGCAGCCAGGCGGGACTCCTCATCGAGCAGTACTTC
>TRBV18|.|TRBJ2-7|.
CASSLHLGVGDEQYF
TGTGCCAGCTCACTCCATTTAGGGGTCGGCGACGAGCAGTACTTC
>TRBV28|.|TRBJ1-5|medium-sized
CASSLWTSVKGTQHF
TGCGCCAGCAGTTTGTGGACCTCCGTCAAGGGGACCCAGCATTTT
>TRBV28|.|TRBJ1-2|.
CASSLGAAGYTF
TGTGCCAGCAGTTTAGGGGCCGCTGGCTACACCTTC
>TRBV28|.|TRBJ1-4|.
CASSFRGGRLNEKLFF
TGTGCCAGCAGTTTCCGCGGGGGCAGATTGAATGAAAAACTGTTTTTT